The 19 T cell receptor beta chains in this list originate from one sample, sequenced in a study of control samples from healthy donors and cancer patients. Assay: immunoSEQ multiplex PCR; the TCRdb copy retains only in-frame clones and omits some. The data hold tens of thousands of clones, with approximately 90% observed a single time. The specimen sequenced was PBMCs. These receptors came from a man aged 30 to 45 with colorectal cancer.

The chain employs TRBV7-6 and TRBJ2-1, with D uncertain. Germline V lookup: CDR1 SGHVS, CDR2 FNYEAQ. The length of the CDR3 is 15 residues. Deletions cut 1 base from V and 0 bases from J, with 7 bases between. The CDR3 spells CASSLEPSSYNEQFF. The CDR3 nucleotides read TGTGCCAGCAGCTTAGAGCCCAGCTCCTACAATGAGCAGTTCTTC.

The chain has TRBV5-1 and TRBJ2-2; no definite D call. Germline V CDR1 and CDR2: SGHRS, YFSETQ. The CDR3 is 16 residues long. Trimming cost V 3 bases and J 1 base, with 13 bases left between them. The CDR3 DNA reads TGCGCCAGCAGCTCCGGACCTGGCGGGAACACCGGGGAGCTGTTTTTT. The encoded protein is CASSSGPGGNTGELFF.

The V and J genes are TRBV5-4 and TRBJ2-5; TRBD1 matches at 9 bases. Unmatched junction bases numbered 15, after V lost 7 bases and J lost 5 bases. This CDR3 contains 16 residues. Per germline, CDR1 SGHNT and CDR2 YYREEE (reference sequence). The CDR3 protein is CASSQGARPRWETQYF. DNA for the CDR3: TGTGCCAGCTCACAGGGGGCGCGGCCCCGCTGGGAGACCCAGTACTTC.

The chain couples TRBV24-1 to TRBJ2-3, with TRBD2 identical over 8 bases. Germline V CDR1 and CDR2: KGHDR, SFDVKD. V shed 0 bases and J 4 bases; nucleotides not matched to a gene: 5. The CDR3 loop spans 16 amino acids. CDR3 loop: CATSDLSASGSDTQYF. For the CDR3, the DNA is TGTGCCACCAGTGATTTGAGTGCTAGCGGGTCAGATACGCAGTATTTT.

This clone was observed a handful of times. This chain connects TRBV6-5 to TRBJ1-4; 7 nucleotides agree with TRBD1. The junction had 7 bases not matched to a gene; V was cut back by 5 bases and J by 4 bases. Germline loops: CDR1 MNHEY, CDR2 SVGAGI. The CDR3 contains 15 residues. The CDR3 is CASSPRDSLNEKLFF. CDR3 nucleotide sequence: TGTGCCAGCAGTCCCCGGGACAGCCTTAATGAAAAACTGTTTTTT.

V and J are TRBV5-1 and TRBJ1-5, with D uncertain. CDR3 length: 14 amino acids. The V and J ends lost 0 bases and 6 bases respectively, with 10 bases between them. Germline CDR1 reads SGHRS; CDR2 reads YFSETQ. The CDR3 loop is CASSLGTWGQPQHF. DNA for the CDR3: TGCGCCAGCAGCTTGGGCACCTGGGGTCAGCCCCAGCATTTT.

CDR3 DNA: TGTGCCAGCAGCTTGGCTCGACAGGGGGCGGATTCACCCCTCCACTTT. Encoded protein: CASSLARQGADSPLHF. The chain is built from TRBV5-4 and TRBJ1-6, with 10 bases that match TRBD1. CDR1 is SGHNT, CDR2 YYREEE, per germline (reference sequence). The V segment lost 0 bases and the J segment 8 bases; nucleotides outside the gene matches: 5. The CDR3 length is 16 residues.

The chain links TRBV5-4 to TRBJ1-4, with no clear D. The CDR3 runs to 14 residues. CDR1 is SGHNT and CDR2 is YYREEE in the germline V gene (reference sequence). Between the trimmed V and J ends, which lost 4 bases and 8 bases, there was a span of 15 bases. CDR3 region: CASSVWTGEEKLFF. DNA of the CDR3: TGTGCCAGCAGCGTCTGGACGGGCGAAGAAAAACTGTTTTTT.

The V and J genes are TRBV19 and TRBJ2-2; 7 bases agree with TRBD1. The CDR3 is 15 amino acids. Unmatched junction bases numbered 8, after V lost 7 bases and J lost 3 bases. Looked up from germline, CDR1 is LNHDA and CDR2 is SQIVND (reference sequence). The CDR3 is CASTPLDRDTGELFF. The CDR3 DNA reads as TGTGCCAGTACCCCATTAGACAGGGACACCGGGGAGCTGTTTTTT.

The V and J genes are TRBV5-6 and TRBJ2-1; TRBD2 aligns across 8 bases. Germline V lookup: CDR1 SGHDT, CDR2 YYEEEE. J was trimmed by 4 bases and V by 4 bases; bases with no gene match: 10. This CDR3 is 16 amino acids long. CDR3 sequence: CASSLRIGLAYNEQFF. The CDR3 DNA sequence: TGTGCCAGCAGCCTACGCATAGGACTAGCTTACAATGAGCAGTTCTTC.

V is TRBV5-1 and J is TRBJ1-4; 11 nucleotides line up with TRBD1. V was pared by 2 bases and J by 3 bases, with 15 bases of the junction left unmatched. The CDR3 covers 20 residues. Per the germline V gene, CDR1 is SGHRS and CDR2 is YFSETQ. The CDR3 DNA follows: TGCGCCAGCAGCTTAACCGACCGAGGACAGGGGGCATGGGCTAATGAAAAACTGTTTTTT. Protein: CASSLTDRGQGAWANEKLFF.

This sequence joins TRBV5-1 and TRBJ1-1; TRBD1 matches 7 bases. The CDR3 length is 15 residues. CDR1 SGHRS and CDR2 YFSETQ come from the germline V gene. Trimming cost V 4 bases and J 12 bases; bases outside gene matches: 18. The CDR3 nucleotides read TGCGCCAGCAGCCCGATCGGGGTACAGGGGCCGGAGACTTTCTTT. Translation gives CASSPIGVQGPETFF.

A single count supports this clone. The chain recombines TRBV11-2 with TRBJ1-1; D is unclear. Germline values: CDR1 SGHAT, CDR2 FQNNGV. This CDR3 has 13 residues. Trimming took 5 bases from V and 6 from J, leaving 13 bases between them. The CDR3 sequence is CASSPRSGAEAFF. The CDR3 nucleotides read TGTGCCAGCAGCCCCCGGTCCGGCGCTGAAGCTTTCTTT.

The rearrangement links TRBV12-3 or TRBV12-4 to TRBJ2-2, with D unclear. The CDR3 has 12 residues. The V gene lost 5 bases and the J gene lost 6 bases, with 7 bases spanning the gap. Written as DNA, the CDR3 is TGTGCCAGCAGTCCTAGGGCCGGGGAGCTGTTTTTT. The encoded protein is CASSPRAGELFF.

This chain uses TRBV5-8 with TRBJ1-6; a possible D gene is TRBD1 (5 bases). The CDR3 has 16 residues. Germline V gene sequence: CDR1 SGHTS, CDR2 YDEGEE. Trimming removed 3 bases from V and 3 bases from J, with 13 bases in between. CDR3 amino acids: CASSSRGGFYNSPLHF. The CDR3 region has the DNA TGTGCCAGCAGCTCGAGGGGAGGGTTCTATAATTCACCCCTCCACTTT.

The chain recombines TRBV6-6 with TRBJ1-6; D is ambiguous. Per germline, CDR1 MNHNY and CDR2 SVGAGI (reference sequence). Trimming took off 3 bases at V and 0 bases at J, with 9 bases between the two ends. The CDR3 sequence is 16 residues long. CDR3 in DNA: TGTGCCAGCAGTTATATTACGAGCTCCTATAATTCACCCCTCCACTTT. Translating gives CASSYITSSYNSPLHF.

The genes are TRBV6-4 and TRBJ1-4; D remains ambiguous. Trimming took off 3 bases at V and 15 bases at J, with 20 bases between the two ends. The CDR3 has 14 amino acids. Looked up from germline, CDR1 is MRHNA and CDR2 is SNTAGT. The chain's CDR3 is CASSETYSSTLVFF. CDR3 DNA: TGTGCCAGCAGTGAAACGTATAGTTCAACTTTGGTGTTTTTT.

The sample holds one count of this clone. The chain is built from TRBV19 and TRBJ2-1; 14 nucleotides match TRBD2. The length of the CDR3 is 19 residues. In germline, CDR1 is LNHDA, CDR2 SQIVND (reference sequence). After removal of 4 bases from V and 2 bases from J, the junction contained 10 bases not matched to a gene. In DNA, the CDR3 is TGTGCCAGTAGTACCCGGACTAGCGGGGGGCCGGTCCCCTACAATGAGCAGTTCTTC. This codes for CASSTRTSGGPVPYNEQFF.

The rearrangement uses TRBV11-2 and TRBJ1-2; the D is unclear. The germline V gene encodes CDR1 SGHAT and CDR2 FQNNGV. This CDR3 is 14 amino acids long. The V and J ends lost 1 base and 7 bases respectively, with 13 bases between them. The CDR3 sequence: CASSLGTASRGYTF. The CDR3 DNA sequence: TGTGCCAGCAGCTTAGGTACAGCTTCCCGTGGCTACACCTTC. The whole variable domain, filled in from reference TRBV11-2 and TRBJ1-2, reads EAGVAQSPRYKIIEKRQSVAFWCNPISGHATLYWYQQILGQGPKLLIQFQNNGVVDDSQLPKDRFSAERLKGVDSTLKIQPAKLEDSAVYLCASSLGTASRGYTFGSGTRLTVV.